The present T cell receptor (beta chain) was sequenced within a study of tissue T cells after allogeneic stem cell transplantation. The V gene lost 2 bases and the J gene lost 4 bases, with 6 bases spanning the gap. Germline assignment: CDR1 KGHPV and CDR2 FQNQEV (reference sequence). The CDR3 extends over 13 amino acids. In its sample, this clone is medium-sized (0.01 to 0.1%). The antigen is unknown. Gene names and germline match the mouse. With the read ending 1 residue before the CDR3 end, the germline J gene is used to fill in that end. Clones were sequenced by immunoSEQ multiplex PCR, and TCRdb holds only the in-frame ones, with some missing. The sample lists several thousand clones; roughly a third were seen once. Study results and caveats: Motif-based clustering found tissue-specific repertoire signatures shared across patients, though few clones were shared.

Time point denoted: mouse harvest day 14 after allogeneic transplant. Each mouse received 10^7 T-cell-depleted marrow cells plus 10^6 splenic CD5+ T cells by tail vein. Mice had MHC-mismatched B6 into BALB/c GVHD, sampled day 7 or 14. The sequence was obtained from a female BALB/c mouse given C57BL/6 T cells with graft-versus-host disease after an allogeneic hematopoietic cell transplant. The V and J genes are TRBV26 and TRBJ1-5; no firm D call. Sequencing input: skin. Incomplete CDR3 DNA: TGTGCCAGCAGTCTGGATCAGAACCAGGCTCCGCTT. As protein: CASSLDQNQAPL. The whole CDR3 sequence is CASSLDQNQAPLF.